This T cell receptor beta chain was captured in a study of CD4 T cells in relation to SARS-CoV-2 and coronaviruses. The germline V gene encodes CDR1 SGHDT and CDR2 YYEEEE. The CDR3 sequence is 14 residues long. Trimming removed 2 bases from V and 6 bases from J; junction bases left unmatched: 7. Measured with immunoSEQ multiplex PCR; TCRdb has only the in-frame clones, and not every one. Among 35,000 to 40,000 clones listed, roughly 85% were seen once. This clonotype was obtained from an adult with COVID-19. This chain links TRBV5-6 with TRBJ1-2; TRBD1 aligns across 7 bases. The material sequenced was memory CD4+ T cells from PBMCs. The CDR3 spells CASSLVTGSNGYTF. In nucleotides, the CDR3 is TGTGCCAGCAGCTTAGTGACAGGGTCGAATGGCTACACCTTC. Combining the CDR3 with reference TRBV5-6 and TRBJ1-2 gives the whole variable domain DAGVTQSPTHLIKTRGQQVTLRCSPKSGHDTVSWYQQALGQGPQFIFQYYEEEERQRGNFPDRFSGHQFPNYSSELNVNALLLGDSALYLCASSLVTGSNGYTFGSGTRLTVV.